This T cell receptor beta chain is from a study of blood T cell repertoires in COVID-19. As for the study in general: The United States, Italy and Spain supplied acute and convalescent COVID-19 samples. From T cells, B-cell-depleted T cells, or PBMCs came the material, which was cDNA or gDNA.

Authors' analysis steps: Reference gene primer amplification gave estimated nucleated cell counts. TCRdb's table, derived via immunoSEQ multiplex PCR, lists solely in-frame clones and lacks some. The DNA was the basis for D and trimming; V, J and clone size are from that table. The profile shows 230,000 or so clones, around 75% of them singletons. The CDR3 contains 16 residues. The germline V gene encodes CDR1 MGHRA and CDR2 YSYEKL. With 3 bases clipped from V and 0 bases from J, the junction kept 7 bases outside the gene matches. The chain recombines TRBV4-1 with TRBJ2-7; 8 bases align to TRBD2. Sample: peripheral blood. The TCR was taken from a human donor in a cohort sampled during active COVID-19. CDR3 DNA sequence: TGCGCCAGCAGCCAGCCCGGGGGGGCAAGCTCCTACGAGCAGTACTTC. Protein: CASSQPGGASSYEQYF.